What follows are 30 T cell receptor beta chains derived from one specimen sequenced in a study of sequential checkpoint blockade in melanoma. This sample's treatment: randomized to nivolumab then ipilimumab (arm A) or the reverse (arm B). Some clones are missing from TCRdb's copy, which holds only in-frame ones; the method was immunoSEQ multiplex PCR. The data hold 15,000 to 20,000 clones, with around 72% observed a single time. Here the sequenced sample was CD8+ T cells sorted from blood (inferred from file names), taken from a patient given nivolumab and ipilimumab in sequence. The source is a human donor with melanoma.

The chain employs TRBV6-5 and TRBJ1-2; possibly TRBD1 for D (6 bases). The CDR3 consists of 14 residues. Trimming shortened V by 10 bases and J by 1 base, and 16 bases separated the two germline ends. Germline V gene sequence: CDR1 MNHEY, CDR2 SVGAGI. The CDR3 loop reads CATRGQFLNYGYTF. The CDR3 DNA reads TGTGCCACTCGAGGACAGTTCCTTAACTATGGCTACACCTTC.

V gene TRBV30 combines with J gene TRBJ1-2, with TRBD1 matching 8 bases. Losses at the gene ends were 2 bases for V and 2 bases for J; bases not matched to a gene: 1. The CDR3 totals 13 residues. Germline V CDR1 and CDR2: GTSNPN, SVGIG (reference sequence). The CDR3 sequence is CAWSSGGNYGYTF. CDR3 in DNA: TGTGCCTGGAGTTCAGGGGGCAACTATGGCTACACCTTC.

This chain uses TRBV27 with TRBJ1-5, with TRBD1 matching 7 bases. Germline assignment: CDR1 MNHEY and CDR2 SMNVEV (reference sequence). After removal of 5 bases from V and 2 bases from J, the junction contained 6 bases not matched to a gene. This CDR3 is 15 amino acids long. The CDR3 region has the DNA TGTGCCAGCAGTCCCCGGACAGGCGGCAATCAGCCCCAGCATTTT. This translates into CASSPRTGGNQPQHF.

The chain links TRBV2 to TRBJ1-6; D is undetermined. The CDR3 covers 17 residues. CDR1 is SNHLY and CDR2 is FYNNEI in the germline V gene. Deletions cut 4 bases from V and 6 bases from J, with 19 bases between. In nucleotides, the CDR3 is TGTGCCAGCAGTGGAGCACGGGAGTCGTCCGCTAATTCACCCCTCCACTTT. This encodes CASSGARESSANSPLHF. Complete variable domain (other parts from reference TRBV2 and TRBJ1-6): EPEVTQTPSHQVTQMGQEVILRCVPISNHLYFYWYRQILGQKVEFLVSFYNNEISEKSEIFDDQFSVERPDGSNFTLKIRSTKLEDSAMYFCASSGARESSANSPLHFGNGTRLTVT.

The genes are TRBV28 and TRBJ1-6; TRBD1 agrees at 7 bases. V was clipped by 0 bases and J by 8 bases; unmatched bases: 7. The CDR3 totals 16 residues. Germline CDR1 and CDR2: MDHEN and SYDVKM. The CDR3 region is CASSLWRTGFDSPLHF. The CDR3 nucleotides read TGTGCCAGCAGTTTATGGCGGACAGGCTTTGATTCACCCCTCCACTTT.

The chain has TRBV5-6 and TRBJ2-7; TRBD1 matches 9 bases. Per germline, CDR1 SGHDT and CDR2 YYEEEE. V lost 3 bases, J lost 5 bases, and 9 bases stayed unmatched. The CDR3 contains 15 residues. CDR3 sequence: CASSWGGQGSDEQYF. In DNA, the CDR3 is TGTGCCAGCAGCTGGGGGGGACAGGGCTCTGACGAGCAGTACTTC.

This clone has just one count. This chain joins TRBV5-6 and TRBJ1-5; TRBD1 agrees at 8 bases. Trimming at V came to 3 bases and at J to 2 bases, leaving 4 bases not matched to a gene. This CDR3 contains 15 residues. Germline V gene lookup returns CDR1 SGHDT and CDR2 YYEEEE. The CDR3 sequence is CASSSRGHGNQPQHF. CDR3 coding DNA: TGTGCCAGCAGCTCCAGGGGGCATGGCAATCAGCCCCAGCATTTT.

The chain has TRBV27 and TRBJ2-7, with 14 bases identical to TRBD2. The V and J ends lost 4 bases and 3 bases, in that order; junction bases with no gene match: 2. Germline CDR1 and CDR2: MNHEY and SMNVEV (reference sequence). The CDR3 has 15 residues. CDR3 DNA sequence: TGTGCCAGCAGTTCGGGACTAGCGGGAGTCTACGAGCAGTACTTC. This sequence encodes CASSSGLAGVYEQYF.

In DNA form, the CDR3 reads TGTGCCAGTAGTTTCCGGGACATAGGAGACTACGAGCAGTACTTC. Protein product: CASSFRDIGDYEQYF. This sequence joins TRBV19 and TRBJ2-7; D may be TRBD1 (6 bases). V lost 5 bases to trimming and J lost 3 bases, with 17 bases between them. Germline V gene sequence: CDR1 LNHDA, CDR2 SQIVND (reference sequence). The CDR3 runs 15 residues.

In the case of this clone: Other DNA sequences in this sample translate to the same CDR3. V gene TRBV28 combines with J gene TRBJ1-1; TRBD1 is a possible D gene (5 bases). Per germline, CDR1 MDHEN and CDR2 SYDVKM. The CDR3 spans 13 residues. Trimming removed 4 bases from V and 5 bases from J, with 11 bases in between. The CDR3 DNA follows: TGTGCCAGCAGTTCCTTGACAGAAACTGAAGCTTTCTTT. Protein: CASSSLTETEAFF.

The V call is TRBV18, the J call TRBJ2-7; perhaps TRBD2 as D (5 bases). The CDR3 consists of 13 residues. Trimming stripped 0 bases from V and 3 bases from J, with 6 bases between. Germline loops: CDR1 KGHSH, CDR2 LQKENI. CDR3 DNA sequence: TGTGCCAGCTCACCACCTGAGGGCTACGAGCAGTACTTC. This translates into CASSPPEGYEQYF. Supplemented by reference TRBV18 and TRBJ2-7, the full variable domain reads NAGVMQNPRHLVRRRGQEARLRCSPMKGHSHVYWYRQLPEEGLKFMVYLQKENIIDESGMPKERFSAEFPKEGPSILRIQQVVRGDSAAYFCASSPPEGYEQYFGPGTRLTVT.

V and J are TRBV5-6 and TRBJ2-7; D may be TRBD1 (5 bases). The germline gives CDR1 SGHDT, CDR2 YYEEEE. Trimming cost V 4 bases and J 7 bases, with 21 bases left between them. The CDR3 has 15 residues. This CDR3 is CASSIDSGALREQYF. The CDR3 nucleotides read TGTGCCAGCAGCATCGACAGTGGTGCGCTACGGGAGCAGTACTTC.

The rearrangement joins TRBV5-1 to TRBJ2-7, with D possibly being TRBD1 (6 bases). The germline V and J ends were trimmed by 3 bases and 3 bases, with 16 bases remaining between them. Germline CDR1 reads SGHRS; CDR2 reads YFSETQ. There are 15 residues in the CDR3. DNA of the CDR3: TGCGCCAGCAGCTCGCAACAGGGTATATTCTACGAGCAGTACTTC. Its protein product is CASSSQQGIFYEQYF.

This chain links TRBV10-1 with TRBJ2-7; 9 nucleotides align to TRBD1. Germline loops: CDR1 WNHNN, CDR2 SYGVQD (reference sequence). This CDR3 has 14 amino acids. Germline trimming cut 4 bases from V and 3 bases from J; bases unmatched to any gene: 4. The CDR3 spells CASSAGQGGYEQYF. For the CDR3, the DNA is TGCGCCAGCAGTGCGGGACAGGGAGGCTACGAGCAGTACTTC.

The V call is TRBV11-2, the J call TRBJ1-6; D unresolved. Trimming took off 0 bases at V and 9 bases at J, with 6 bases between the two ends. This CDR3 region has 13 residues. CDR1 SGHAT and CDR2 FQNNGV come from the germline V gene. CDR3 sequence reads: CASSLDPRSPLHF. Here the CDR3 DNA reads TGTGCCAGCAGCTTAGATCCCCGTTCACCCCTCCACTTT.

This rearrangement joins TRBV19 to TRBJ2-7; D remains ambiguous. Germline CDR1 LNHDA, CDR2 SQIVND (reference sequence). This CDR3 has 13 residues. Trimming pared 5 bases from V and 2 bases from J, leaving 10 bases between. In nucleotides, the CDR3 is TGTGCCAGTAGTGAGGTTGGAACCTACGAGCAGTACTTC. Amino acids: CASSEVGTYEQYF.

This CDR3 reads CASSYQGAYEQYF. DNA of the CDR3: TGTGCCAGCAGTTACCAGGGGGCCTACGAGCAGTACTTC. The chain has TRBV5-6 and TRBJ2-7; 7 bases fit TRBD1. The V segment lost 5 bases and the J segment 2 bases; nucleotides outside the gene matches: 4. Per germline, CDR1 SGHDT and CDR2 YYEEEE. The CDR3 is 13 amino acids.

The chain employs TRBV7-8 and TRBJ2-7; weak D call: TRBD1 (5 bases). Trimming left V 3 bases short and J 3 bases short, with 9 bases between. This CDR3 comprises 13 residues. Germline assignment: CDR1 SGHVS and CDR2 FQNEAQ. The CDR3 DNA reads TGTGCCAGCAGCTTGACCGACAGCTACGAGCAGTACTTC. The encoded protein is CASSLTDSYEQYF. Looking up the rest from reference TRBV7-8 and TRBJ2-7 gives the full variable domain: GAGVSQSPRYKVAKRGQDVALRCDPISGHVSLFWYQQALGQGPEFLTYFQNEAQLDKSGLPSDRFFAERPEGSVSTLKIQRTQQEDSAVYLCASSLTDSYEQYFGPGTRLTVT.

This clone was seen only a few times. The chain uses TRBV28 and TRBJ1-5; TRBD1 might be the D (6 bases). V gave up 3 bases and J gave up 0 bases, with 12 bases separating them. This CDR3 is 16 amino acids long. Germline V gene sequence: CDR1 MDHEN, CDR2 SYDVKM. DNA for the CDR3: TGTGCCAGCAGTTTCGGCCCACAGGGTAGCAATCAGCCCCAGCATTTT. This sequence encodes CASSFGPQGSNQPQHF. Drawing the rest from reference TRBV28 and TRBJ1-5, the complete variable domain is DVKVTQSSRYLVKRTGEKVFLECVQDMDHENMFWYRQDPGLGLRLIYFSYDVKMKEKGDIPEGYSVSREKKERFSLILESASTNQTSMYLCASSFGPQGSNQPQHFGDGTRLSIL.

The V and J genes are TRBV7-8 and TRBJ1-2; D is ambiguous. Germline lookup yields CDR1 SGHVS and CDR2 FQNEAQ. V lost 0 bases and J lost 5, with 16 bases in between. This CDR3 has 16 residues. CDR3 amino acids: CASSLAGGGIGYGYTF. CDR3 in DNA: TGTGCCAGCAGCTTAGCCGGCGGAGGGATCGGGTATGGCTACACCTTC.

The rearrangement links TRBV28 to TRBJ1-4; D gene ambiguous. This CDR3 is 15 amino acids long. The germline V gene encodes CDR1 MDHEN and CDR2 SYDVKM. V lost 2 bases and J lost 10, with 17 bases in between. CDR3 protein: CASSLAEGRGGKLFF. The CDR3 DNA reads as TGTGCCAGCAGTTTAGCGGAAGGGCGGGGAGGAAAACTGTTTTTT.

The rearrangement links TRBV28 to TRBJ1-2, with a possible D match to TRBD1 (6 bases). Germline V gene sequence: CDR1 MDHEN, CDR2 SYDVKM. V was pared by 2 bases and J by 6 bases, with 16 bases between. The CDR3 length is 15 residues. In DNA, the CDR3 is TGTGCCAGCAGTTTAAGAACAGGGAAGTCTGATGGCTACACCTTC. Translating gives CASSLRTGKSDGYTF.

The chain links TRBV5-4 to TRBJ1-2; D is undetermined. V was cut by 0 bases and J by 8 bases, with 11 bases left in between. Germline V lookup: CDR1 SGHNT, CDR2 YYREEE (reference sequence). The CDR3 extends over 13 amino acids. The CDR3 reads CASSLGGSSGYTF. DNA of the CDR3: TGTGCCAGCAGCTTGGGAGGGTCGAGCGGCTACACCTTC.

The gene calls are TRBV27 and TRBJ2-1, with D uncertain. Trimming removed 2 bases at V and 8 bases at J, with 16 bases between. This CDR3 contains 15 residues. Per the germline V gene, CDR1 is MNHEY and CDR2 is SMNVEV (reference sequence). CDR3 nucleotide sequence: TGTGCCAGCAGTTTACGACTCGCAATGGAAGATGAGCAGTTCTTC. It encodes CASSLRLAMEDEQFF.

V usage is TRBV28 and J usage is TRBJ1-6; D may be TRBD1 (5 bases). Germline V lookup: CDR1 MDHEN, CDR2 SYDVKM. V was clipped by 0 bases and J by 0 bases, with 9 bases between them. The CDR3 runs 17 residues. The CDR3 loop is CASSLWGGSSYNSPLHF. The CDR3 coding sequence is TGTGCCAGCAGTTTATGGGGGGGGAGCTCCTATAATTCACCCCTCCACTTT.

This clone came up once. The gene calls are TRBV7-9 and TRBJ2-7; 7 positions match TRBD1. This CDR3 comprises 16 residues. J was trimmed by 2 bases and V by 5 bases; bases with no gene match: 12. Germline CDR1 and CDR2: SEHNR and FQNEAQ (reference sequence). The CDR3 sequence is CASSDTTGNRTYEQYF. Written as DNA, the CDR3 is TGTGCCAGCAGCGACACGACAGGGAATCGAACCTACGAGCAGTACTTC.

In its sample, this clone ranks as large. The chain employs TRBV30 and TRBJ2-7; 9 positions agree with TRBD2. Per germline, CDR1 GTSNPN and CDR2 SVGIG (reference sequence). J gave up 6 bases and V 0 bases, and 12 bases lay outside the gene matches. The CDR3 covers 16 residues. For the CDR3, the DNA is TGTGCCTGGAGTGTTCTACACACCGGGACTAGCACCGAGCAGTACTTC. Residues: CAWSVLHTGTSTEQYF.

The gene calls are TRBV6-5 and TRBJ1-2; D uncertain. The V gene's germline CDR1 is MNHEY and CDR2 SVGAGI. The CDR3 is 12 amino acids. The V and J ends lost 11 bases and 4 bases respectively, with 14 bases between them. CDR3 sequence (DNA): TGTGCCGCGTTTGGGCAGCCCTATGGCTACACCTTC. Protein: CAAFGQPYGYTF.

The chain combines TRBV6-5 with TRBJ2-7, with 10 bases matching TRBD1. V trimming: 2 bases; J trimming: 2 bases; junction bases outside the gene matches: 3. The germline V gene encodes CDR1 MNHEY and CDR2 SVGAGI. This CDR3 has 15 amino acids. The CDR3 reads CASSYGTGETYEQYF. In DNA form, the CDR3 reads TGTGCCAGCAGTTACGGGACAGGGGAGACCTACGAGCAGTACTTC.

The chain employs TRBV11-2 and TRBJ2-7, with a tentative D call TRBD2 (5 bases). V gave up 0 bases and J gave up 2 bases, with 14 bases separating them. The CDR3 consists of 16 residues. CDR1 is SGHAT and CDR2 is FQNNGV in the germline V gene. CDR3 residues: CASSLDPSGLAYEQYF. The DNA for the CDR3 is TGTGCCAGCAGCTTAGATCCGAGCGGCCTAGCCTACGAGCAGTACTTC.